This TCR beta chain was profiled in a study of blood T cell repertoires in COVID-19. Produced via immunoSEQ multiplex PCR; TCRdb's table is partial and in-frame only. Of some 220,000 clones detected, about 86% appear once; the ten largest clones hold 2.3%. Germline V gene sequence: CDR1 SGHTA, CDR2 FQGNSA. Germline trimming cut 5 bases from V and 5 bases from J; bases unmatched to any gene: 1. The CDR3 runs to 12 residues. The clonotype comes from a woman aged 55-69 years with acute or convalescent COVID-19. The rearrangement links TRBV7-2 to TRBJ1-2, with 8 bases fitting TRBD1. Sample: peripheral blood. For the CDR3, the DNA is TGTGCCAGCAGCCGACAGGGGTATGGCTACACCTTC. Translating it yields CASSRQGYGYTF.